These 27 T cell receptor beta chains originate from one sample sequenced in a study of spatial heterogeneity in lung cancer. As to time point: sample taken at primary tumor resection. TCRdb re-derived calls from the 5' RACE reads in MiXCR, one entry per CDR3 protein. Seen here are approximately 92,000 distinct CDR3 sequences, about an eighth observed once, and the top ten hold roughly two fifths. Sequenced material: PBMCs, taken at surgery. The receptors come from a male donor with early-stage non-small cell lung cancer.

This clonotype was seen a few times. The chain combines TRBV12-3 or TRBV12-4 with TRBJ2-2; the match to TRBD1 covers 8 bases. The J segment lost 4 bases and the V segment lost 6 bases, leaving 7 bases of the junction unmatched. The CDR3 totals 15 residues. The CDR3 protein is CASSTTGVFTGELFF. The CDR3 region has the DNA TGTGCCAGCAGCACGACAGGGGTTTTCACCGGGGAGCTGTTTTTT.

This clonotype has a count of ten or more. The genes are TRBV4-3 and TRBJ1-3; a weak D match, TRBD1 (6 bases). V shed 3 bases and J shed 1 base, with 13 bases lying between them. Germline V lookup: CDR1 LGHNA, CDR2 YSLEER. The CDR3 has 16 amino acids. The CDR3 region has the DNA TGCGCCAGCAGCCAGGAACCCGGACAGTCTGGAAACACCATATATTTT. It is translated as CASSQEPGQSGNTIYF.

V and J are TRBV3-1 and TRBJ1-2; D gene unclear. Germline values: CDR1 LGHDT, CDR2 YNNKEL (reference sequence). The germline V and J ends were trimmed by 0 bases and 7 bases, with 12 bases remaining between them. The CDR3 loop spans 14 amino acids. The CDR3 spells CASSQDMGIRGYTF. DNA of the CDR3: TGTGCCAGCAGCCAAGATATGGGGATTCGTGGCTACACCTTC.

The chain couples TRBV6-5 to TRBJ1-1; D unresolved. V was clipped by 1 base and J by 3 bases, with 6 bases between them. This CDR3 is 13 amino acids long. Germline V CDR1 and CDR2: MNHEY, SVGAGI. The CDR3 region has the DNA TGTGCCAGCAGTTACTGGCGGGACACTGAAGCTTTCTTT. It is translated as CASSYWRDTEAFF.

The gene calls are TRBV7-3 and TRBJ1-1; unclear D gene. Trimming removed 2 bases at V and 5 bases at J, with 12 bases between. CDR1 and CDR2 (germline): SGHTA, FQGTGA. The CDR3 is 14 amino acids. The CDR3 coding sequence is TGTGCCAGCAGCTTATCGAAGGGCGAGACTGAAGCTTTCTTT. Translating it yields CASSLSKGETEAFF.

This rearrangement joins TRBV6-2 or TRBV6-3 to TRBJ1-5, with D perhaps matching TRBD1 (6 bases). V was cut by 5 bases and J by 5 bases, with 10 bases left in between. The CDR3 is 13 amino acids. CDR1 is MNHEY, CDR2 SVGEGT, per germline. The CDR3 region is CASSRTDHQPQHF. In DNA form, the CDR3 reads TGTGCCAGCAGTAGGACAGACCATCAGCCCCAGCATTTT.

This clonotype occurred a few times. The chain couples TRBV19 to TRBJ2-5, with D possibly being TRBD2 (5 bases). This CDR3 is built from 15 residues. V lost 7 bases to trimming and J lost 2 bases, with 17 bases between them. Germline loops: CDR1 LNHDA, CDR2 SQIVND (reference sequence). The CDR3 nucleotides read TGTGCCAGTACCTCCGGGGTGAGGTGGCAAGAGACCCAGTACTTC. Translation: CASTSGVRWQETQYF.

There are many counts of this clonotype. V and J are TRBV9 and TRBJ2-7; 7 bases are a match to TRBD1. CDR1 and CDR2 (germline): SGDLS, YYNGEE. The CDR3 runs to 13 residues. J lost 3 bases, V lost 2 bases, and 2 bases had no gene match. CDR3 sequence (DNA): TGTGCCAGCAGCGTCCGACAGGGCTACGAGCAGTACTTC. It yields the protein CASSVRQGYEQYF.

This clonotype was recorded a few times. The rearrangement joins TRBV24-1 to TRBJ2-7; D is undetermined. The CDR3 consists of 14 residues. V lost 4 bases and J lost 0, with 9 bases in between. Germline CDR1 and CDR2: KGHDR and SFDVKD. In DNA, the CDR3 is TGTGCCACCAGTGACCCCGGAAGCTCCTACGAGCAGTACTTC. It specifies CATSDPGSSYEQYF.

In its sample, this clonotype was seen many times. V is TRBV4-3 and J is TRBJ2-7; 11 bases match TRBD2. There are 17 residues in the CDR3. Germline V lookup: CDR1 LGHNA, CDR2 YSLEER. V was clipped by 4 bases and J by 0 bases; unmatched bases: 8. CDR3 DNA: TGCGCCAGCAGCCCGGGACTAGCGGCAAAGAGCTCCTACGAGCAGTACTTC. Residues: CASSPGLAAKSSYEQYF.

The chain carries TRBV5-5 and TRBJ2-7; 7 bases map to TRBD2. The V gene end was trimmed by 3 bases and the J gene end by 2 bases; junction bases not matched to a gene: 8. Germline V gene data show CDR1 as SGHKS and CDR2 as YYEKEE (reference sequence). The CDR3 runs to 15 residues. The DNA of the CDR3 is TGTGCCAGCAGCTCCCCTGGCGGGGGTACCTACGAGCAGTACTTC. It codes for CASSSPGGGTYEQYF.

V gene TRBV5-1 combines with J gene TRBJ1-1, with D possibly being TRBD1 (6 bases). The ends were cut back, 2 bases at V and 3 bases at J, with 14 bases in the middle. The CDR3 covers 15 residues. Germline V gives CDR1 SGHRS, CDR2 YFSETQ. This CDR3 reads CASSFVSPGDTEAFF. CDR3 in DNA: TGCGCCAGCAGCTTTGTATCCCCAGGGGACACTGAAGCTTTCTTT.

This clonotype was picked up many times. The CDR3 here is CASSRFAAGYTF. CDR3 coding DNA: TGTGCCAGCAGCCGTTTCGCGGCTGGCTACACCTTC. The rearrangement links TRBV7-2 to TRBJ1-2, with D hard to call. The germline V gene encodes CDR1 SGHTA and CDR2 FQGNSA. The CDR3 extends over 12 amino acids. The V and J ends lost 5 bases and 7 bases respectively, with 11 bases between them.

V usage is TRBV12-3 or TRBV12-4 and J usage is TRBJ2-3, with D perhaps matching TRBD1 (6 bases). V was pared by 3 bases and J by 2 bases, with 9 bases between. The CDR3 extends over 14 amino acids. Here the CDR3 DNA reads TGTGCCAGCAGTTTCGGACAGACCACAGATACGCAGTATTTT. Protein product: CASSFGQTTDTQYF.

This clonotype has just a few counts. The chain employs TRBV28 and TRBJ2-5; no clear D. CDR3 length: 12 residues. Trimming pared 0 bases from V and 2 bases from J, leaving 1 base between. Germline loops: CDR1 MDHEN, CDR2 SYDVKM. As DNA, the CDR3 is TGTGCCAGCAGTTTATGGCAAGAGACCCAGTACTTC. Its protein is CASSLWQETQYF.

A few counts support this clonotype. The CDR3 loop is CATSRVFDTQYF. Written as DNA, the CDR3 is TGTGCCACCAGCAGAGTTTTTGATACGCAGTATTTT. The genes are TRBV15 and TRBJ2-3; no firm D call. Trimming removed 1 base at V and 6 bases at J, with 5 bases between. This CDR3 is 12 amino acids long. In germline, CDR1 is LNHNV, CDR2 YYDKDF (reference sequence).

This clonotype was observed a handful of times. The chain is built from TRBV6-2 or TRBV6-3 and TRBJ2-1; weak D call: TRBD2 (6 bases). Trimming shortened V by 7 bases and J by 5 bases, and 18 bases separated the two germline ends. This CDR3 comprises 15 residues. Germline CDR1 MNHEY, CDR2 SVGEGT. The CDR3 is CASTQAGGNHNEQFF. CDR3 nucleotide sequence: TGTGCCAGCACCCAAGCGGGCGGGAACCACAATGAGCAGTTCTTC.

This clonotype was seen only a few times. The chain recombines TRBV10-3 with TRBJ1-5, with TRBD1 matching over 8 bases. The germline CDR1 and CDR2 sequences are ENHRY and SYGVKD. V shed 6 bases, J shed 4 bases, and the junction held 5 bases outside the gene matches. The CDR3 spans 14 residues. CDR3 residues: CAISLDRGNQPQHF. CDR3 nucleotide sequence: TGTGCCATCAGCCTAGACAGGGGTAATCAGCCCCAGCATTTT.

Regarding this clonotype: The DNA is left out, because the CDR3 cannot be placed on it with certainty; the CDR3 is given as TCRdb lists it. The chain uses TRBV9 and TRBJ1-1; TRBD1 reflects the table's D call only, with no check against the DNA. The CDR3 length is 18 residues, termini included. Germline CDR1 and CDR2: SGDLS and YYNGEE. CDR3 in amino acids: CASSSSGGPTAMNTEAFF.

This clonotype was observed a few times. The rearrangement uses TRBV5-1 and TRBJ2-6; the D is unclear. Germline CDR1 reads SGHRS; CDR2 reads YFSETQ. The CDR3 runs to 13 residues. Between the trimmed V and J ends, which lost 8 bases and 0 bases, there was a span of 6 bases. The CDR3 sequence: CASLDSGANVLTF. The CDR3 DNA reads TGCGCCAGTTTGGACTCTGGGGCCAACGTCCTGACTTTC.

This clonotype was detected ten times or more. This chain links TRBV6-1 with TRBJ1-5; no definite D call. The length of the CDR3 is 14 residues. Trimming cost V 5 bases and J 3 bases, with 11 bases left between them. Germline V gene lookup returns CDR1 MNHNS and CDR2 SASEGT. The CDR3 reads CASSLGRNNQPQHF. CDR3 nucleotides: TGTGCCAGCAGTCTCGGCCGGAACAATCAGCCCCAGCATTTT.

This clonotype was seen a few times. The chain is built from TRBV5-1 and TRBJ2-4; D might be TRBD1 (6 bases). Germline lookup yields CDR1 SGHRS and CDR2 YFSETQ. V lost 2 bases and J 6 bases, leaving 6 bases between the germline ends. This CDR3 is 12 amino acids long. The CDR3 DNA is TGCGCCAGCAGCTTCAGGGGAAACATTCAGTACTTC. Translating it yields CASSFRGNIQYF.

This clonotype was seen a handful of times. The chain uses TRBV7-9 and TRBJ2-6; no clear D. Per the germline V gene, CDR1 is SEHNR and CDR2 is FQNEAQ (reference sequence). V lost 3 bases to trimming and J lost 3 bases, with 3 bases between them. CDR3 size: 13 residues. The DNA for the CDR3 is TGTGCCAGCAGCTTTCTTGGGGCCAACGTCCTGACTTTC. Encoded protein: CASSFLGANVLTF. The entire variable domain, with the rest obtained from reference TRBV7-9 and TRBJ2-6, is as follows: DTGVSQNPRHKITKRGQNVTFRCDPISEHNRLYWYRQTLGQGPEFLTYFQNEAQLEKSRLLSDRFSAERPKGSFSTLEIQRTEQGDSAMYLCASSFLGANVLTFGAGSRLTVL.

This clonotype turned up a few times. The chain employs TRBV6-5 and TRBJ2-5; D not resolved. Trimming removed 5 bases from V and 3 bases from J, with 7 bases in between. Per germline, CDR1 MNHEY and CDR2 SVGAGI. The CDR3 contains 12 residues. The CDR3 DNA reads TGTGCCAGCAGTCGATCTAAAGAGACCCAGTACTTC. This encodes CASSRSKETQYF.

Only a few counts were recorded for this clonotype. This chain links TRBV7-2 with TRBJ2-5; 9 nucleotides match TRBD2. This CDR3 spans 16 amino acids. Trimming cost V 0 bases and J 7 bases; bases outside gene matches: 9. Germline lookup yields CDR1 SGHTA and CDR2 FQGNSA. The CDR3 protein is CASSLAVLAGSGTQYF. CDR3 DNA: TGTGCCAGCAGCTTAGCGGTTCTAGCGGGATCGGGGACCCAGTACTTC.

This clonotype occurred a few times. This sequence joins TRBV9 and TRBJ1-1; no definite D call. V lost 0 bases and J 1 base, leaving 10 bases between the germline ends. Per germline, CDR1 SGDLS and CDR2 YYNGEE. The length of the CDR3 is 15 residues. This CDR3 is CASSVDGLSNTEAFF. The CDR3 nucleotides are TGTGCCAGCAGCGTAGATGGACTCTCGAACACTGAAGCTTTCTTT.

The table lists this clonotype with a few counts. This chain's CDR3 is CASSARPSGTVMYEQYF. The CDR3 nucleotides read TGTGCCAGCAGCGCCCGCCCTAGCGGGACAGTTATGTACGAGCAGTACTTC. The V and J genes are TRBV7-2 and TRBJ2-7; 9 bases are a match to TRBD2. CDR3 length: 17 amino acids. V lost 5 bases, J lost 4 bases, and 15 bases stayed unmatched. Germline V CDR1 and CDR2: SGHTA, FQGNSA.